The present T cell receptor beta chain was sequenced within a study of T-cell reconstitution after alpha-beta-depleted transplantation in children. Unique molecular identifiers were built into the TCRbeta library. A single record per CDR3 protein comes from TCRdb applying MiXCR to the PCR reads. The table has about 830,000 distinct CDR3 sequences, approximately 15% seen once. The CDR3 extends over 13 amino acids. Trimming pared 6 bases from V and 3 bases from J, leaving 12 bases between. Study findings and constraints: Hyperexpanded clones declined; after one year, newly produced T cells mostly supplied diversity.

This clonotype came up many times. What it binds is not known. This rearrangement joins TRBV12-3 or TRBV12-4 to TRBJ2-7, with TRBD2 as a possible D gene (6 bases). The source material was PBMCs, mostly from graft donor cells, sampled 360 days after TCRalphabeta/CD19-depleted stem cell transplant. This clonotype was obtained from a male patient aged 10-17 years who had a stem cell transplant for acute lymphoblastic leukemia, so the T cells may come from the graft donor. The CDR3 loop is CASSLGRLYEQYF. The CDR3 region has the DNA TGTGCCAGCAGCTTGGGGAGGCTCTACGAGCAGTACTTC.